This passage covers 28 T cell receptor beta chains from one sample sequenced in a study of memory CD4+ T cells and cytomegalovirus serostatus. Sequenced by immunoSEQ multiplex PCR; TCRdb stores in-frame clones only, minus some. The sample has 50,000 to 60,000 clones; roughly four fifths are singletons. The sort gate was single viable CD3+CD4+CD8-CD45RO+ cells for memory CD4+ T cells. The source material was memory CD4+ T cells from blood. Receptors were obtained from an adult in good health and CMV-seronegative.

V and J are TRBV28 and TRBJ1-3; D is uncertain. Trimming took off 5 bases at V and 0 bases at J, with 14 bases between the two ends. This CDR3 spans 16 amino acids. Germline V gene sequence: CDR1 MDHEN, CDR2 SYDVKM. CDR3 nucleotide sequence: TGTGCCAGCAGTCCTACTCACCCGACCTCTGGAAACACCATATATTTT. Translation: CASSPTHPTSGNTIYF.

The chain recombines TRBV18 with TRBJ2-1, with TRBD2 identical over 7 bases. CDR3 length: 15 residues. CDR1 and CDR2 from the germline V gene are KGHSH and LQKENI. Trimming removed 6 bases from V and 2 bases from J; junction bases left unmatched: 7. CDR3 nucleotides: TGTGCCAGCTCCCCGTGGGGGGGAGCCTACAATGAGCAGTTCTTC. It specifies CASSPWGGAYNEQFF.

The J gene is TRBJ1-2, the V gene TRBV28; 7 nucleotides agree with TRBD1. V gave up 7 bases and J gave up 5 bases; unmatched junction bases: 13. Germline values: CDR1 MDHEN, CDR2 SYDVKM. The length of the CDR3 is 15 residues. CDR3 in DNA: TGTGCCAGCAATAGTGATTGGGACAGAAAATATGGCTACACCTTC. Translating it yields CASNSDWDRKYGYTF.

This chain links TRBV11-2 with TRBJ2-5; a weak D match, TRBD1 (6 bases). The CDR3 spans 14 residues. The germline gives CDR1 SGHAT, CDR2 FQNNGV. Trimming cost V 1 base and J 7 bases, with 13 bases left between them. As DNA, the CDR3 is TGTGCCAGCAGCTTAGTCAGGGGCTCGGGGACCCAGTACTTC. Protein sequence: CASSLVRGSGTQYF. Combining the CDR3 with reference TRBV11-2 and TRBJ2-5 gives the whole variable domain EAGVAQSPRYKIIEKRQSVAFWCNPISGHATLYWYQQILGQGPKLLIQFQNNGVVDDSQLPKDRFSAERLKGVDSTLKIQPAKLEDSAVYLCASSLVRGSGTQYFGPGTRLLVL.

This rearrangement joins TRBV5-4 to TRBJ2-3; D gene ambiguous. Germline V gene sequence: CDR1 SGHNT, CDR2 YYREEE (reference sequence). The CDR3 runs to 15 residues. Trimming pared 0 bases from V and 1 base from J, leaving 9 bases between. The CDR3 nucleotides are TGTGCCAGCAGCTTGGCTCAGCCAGGCACAGATACGCAGTATTTT. This translates into CASSLAQPGTDTQYF.

The count of this clone is one. The chain has TRBV29-1 and TRBJ1-5; 10 bases are shared with TRBD1. V lost 6 bases, J lost 4 bases, and 3 bases stayed unmatched. There are 13 residues in the CDR3. Germline-derived CDR1 and CDR2 are SQVTM and ANQGSEA. The DNA of the CDR3 is TGCAGCGTCTGGGACAGGGGAAATCAGCCCCAGCATTTT. It specifies CSVWDRGNQPQHF.

The chain uses TRBV7-6 and TRBJ2-2, with 7 bases matching TRBD1. Trimming removed 4 bases from V and 0 bases from J; junction bases left unmatched: 5. Looked up from germline, CDR1 is SGHVS and CDR2 is FNYEAQ. The CDR3 is 16 residues long. CDR3 sequence (DNA): TGTGCCAGCAGCTCCCGACAGGGTACGAACACCGGGGAGCTGTTTTTT. Translating it yields CASSSRQGTNTGELFF.

Concerning this clone: Germline and junction disagree at one end, which may indicate a read error. Other nucleotide sequences from this sample produce the same CDR3. The rearrangement links TRBV28 to TRBJ1-5; 9 bases are shared with TRBD1. Germline loops: CDR1 MDHEN, CDR2 SYDVKM. The CDR3 extends over 14 amino acids. The CDR3 sequence is CASHQWTGAQPQHF. The CDR3, as DNA: TGCGCCAGCCATCAATGGACAGGGGCTCAGCCCCAGCATTTT.

This chain uses TRBV29-1 with TRBJ2-7; 7 bases map to TRBD1. Per the germline V gene, CDR1 is SQVTM and CDR2 is ANQGSEA. V shed 6 bases, J shed 2 bases, and the junction held 1 base outside the gene matches. The CDR3 consists of 11 residues. The CDR3 region is CSVGTAYEQYF. In nucleotides, the CDR3 is TGCAGCGTCGGGACAGCCTACGAGCAGTACTTC.

V and J are TRBV19 and TRBJ2-3, with unresolved D. Germline V lookup: CDR1 LNHDA, CDR2 SQIVND (reference sequence). This CDR3 comprises 12 residues. The V gene lost 5 bases and the J gene lost 3 bases, with 6 bases spanning the gap. CDR3 in DNA: TGTGCCAGTAGTGAGTGGACAGATACGCAGTATTTT. Translated, it gives CASSEWTDTQYF.

The J gene is TRBJ2-1, the V gene TRBV20-1, with a weak D call TRBD1 (6 bases). The CDR3 sequence is 11 residues long. Germline V gives CDR1 DFQATT, CDR2 SNEGSKA (reference sequence). The V end was cut by 4 bases, the J end by 12 bases, with 13 bases between. Here the CDR3 DNA reads TGCAGTGCTAAATCACAGGGTGGGCAGTTCTTC. It specifies CSAKSQGGQFF.

V and J are TRBV7-9 and TRBJ1-6; D is unclear. From germline, CDR1 is SEHNR and CDR2 FQNEAQ (reference sequence). V lost 0 bases and J lost 9, with 15 bases in between. The CDR3 sequence is 16 residues long. The CDR3 nucleotides read TGTGCCAGCAGCTTAGCCCAGGTTGGATGGACTTCACCCCTCCACTTT. It yields the protein CASSLAQVGWTSPLHF.

The CDR3 loop reads CASSPTPTGLITYEQYF. CDR3 nucleotide sequence: TGTGCCAGCAGCCCAACCCCGACAGGACTCATTACCTACGAGCAGTACTTC. V and J are TRBV9 and TRBJ2-7; D is possibly TRBD1 (6 bases). Germline lookup yields CDR1 SGDLS and CDR2 YYNGEE. The CDR3 sequence is 17 residues long. The V and J ends lost 4 bases and 2 bases respectively, with 22 bases between them.

The chain uses TRBV11-1 and TRBJ1-2; TRBD1 is a possible D gene (5 bases). V lost 4 bases and J 3 bases, leaving 12 bases between the germline ends. Germline V gives CDR1 SGHAT, CDR2 FQDESV (reference sequence). CDR3 length: 14 residues. The CDR3 DNA reads TGTGCCAGCAGCTCCTCGGCGGGGGACTATGGCTACACCTTC. This sequence encodes CASSSSAGDYGYTF.

This clone has a handful of counts. Additional DNA sequences in this sample encode the identical CDR3. The rearrangement uses TRBV7-9 and TRBJ1-2, with D uncertain. V was shortened by 1 base and J by 4 bases, with 4 bases between the two germline ends. In germline, CDR1 is SEHNR, CDR2 FQNEAQ (reference sequence). The CDR3 length is 12 residues. This CDR3 is CASSLDSYGYTF. The CDR3, as DNA: TGTGCCAGCAGCTTAGACAGCTATGGCTACACCTTC.

The chain employs TRBV9 and TRBJ1-1, with D uncertain. V was cut by 1 base and J by 0 bases, with 7 bases left in between. CDR1 and CDR2 from the germline V gene are SGDLS and YYNGEE. The CDR3 extends over 14 amino acids. This chain's CDR3 is CASSVSQLNTEAFF. DNA for the CDR3: TGTGCCAGCAGCGTAAGCCAACTGAACACTGAAGCTTTCTTT.

This clone was counted a single time. The CDR3 DNA is TGTGCCAGCAGCCAAGGAAGGGGAGGGAGGTCCTACGAGCAGTACTTC. It encodes CASSQGRGGRSYEQYF. The chain joins TRBV4-2 to TRBJ2-7; TRBD2 agrees at 7 bases. CDR3 length equals 16 residues. Germline assignment: CDR1 LGHNA and CDR2 YNFKEQ. Trimming at V came to 1 base and at J to 1 base, leaving 7 bases not matched to a gene.

The chain recombines TRBV10-3 with TRBJ1-4; the D gene is possibly TRBD1 (6 bases). This CDR3 region has 15 residues. Germline V gene data show CDR1 as ENHRY and CDR2 as SYGVKD. The germline V and J ends were trimmed by 10 bases and 10 bases, with 25 bases remaining between them. The CDR3, as DNA: TGTGCCACCCAGAAGGTACGGGACATGGATATAAAACTGTTTTTT. Protein product: CATQKVRDMDIKLFF.

V gene TRBV18 combines with J gene TRBJ1-1, with D uncertain. V was shortened by 3 bases and J by 0 bases, with 5 bases between the two germline ends. The germline V gene encodes CDR1 KGHSH and CDR2 LQKENI. CDR3 length: 13 amino acids. As DNA, the CDR3 is TGTGCCAGCTCACCTGGGATGAACACTGAAGCTTTCTTT. Amino acid sequence: CASSPGMNTEAFF.

The chain links TRBV30 to TRBJ1-2; TRBD1 aligns across 8 bases. In germline, CDR1 is GTSNPN, CDR2 SVGIG (reference sequence). The CDR3 runs 14 residues. After removal of 4 bases from V and 0 bases from J, the junction contained 4 bases not matched to a gene. The CDR3: CAWTRTGTNYGYTF. The CDR3 coding sequence is TGTGCCTGGACCCGGACAGGGACTAACTATGGCTACACCTTC.

V is TRBV7-8 and J is TRBJ1-5; 8 bases agree with TRBD1. The CDR3 consists of 14 residues. Per germline, CDR1 SGHVS and CDR2 FQNEAQ. V gave up 5 bases and J gave up 7 bases; unmatched junction bases: 7. CDR3 amino acids: CASSPARDRQPQHF. In nucleotides, the CDR3 is TGTGCCAGCAGCCCGGCCAGGGACAGGCAGCCCCAGCATTTT. Full variable domain (rest looked up from reference TRBV7-8 and TRBJ1-5): GAGVSQSPRYKVAKRGQDVALRCDPISGHVSLFWYQQALGQGPEFLTYFQNEAQLDKSGLPSDRFFAERPEGSVSTLKIQRTQQEDSAVYLCASSPARDRQPQHFGDGTRLSIL.

The chain couples TRBV7-2 to TRBJ2-6; 8 positions match TRBD2. Germline CDR1 and CDR2: SGHTA and FQGNSA. V was clipped by 3 bases and J by 4 bases; unmatched bases: 11. This CDR3 contains 18 residues. The CDR3 coding sequence is TGTGCCAGCAGCTTGCGCGGGGGGAGGGGCCTCGGGGCCAACGTCCTGACTTTC. This translates into CASSLRGGRGLGANVLTF.

The chain employs TRBV5-1 and TRBJ2-5; D unresolved. V was pared by 0 bases and J by 5 bases, with 14 bases between. The CDR3 contains 15 residues. The V gene's germline CDR1 is SGHRS and CDR2 YFSETQ. CDR3 protein: CASSLGLQARETQYF. CDR3 nucleotide sequence: TGCGCCAGCAGCTTGGGCCTACAAGCTAGGGAGACCCAGTACTTC.

The chain carries TRBV4-1 and TRBJ1-3, with D perhaps matching TRBD1 (5 bases). The CDR3 runs to 16 residues. Trimming shortened V by 4 bases and J by 0 bases, and 13 bases separated the two germline ends. Germline V gives CDR1 MGHRA, CDR2 YSYEKL. CDR3 DNA: TGCGCCAGCAGCCCCCAAGGGACGAACTCTGGAAACACCATATATTTT. Its protein product is CASSPQGTNSGNTIYF.

This clone was seen more than once but under ten times. The chain carries TRBV5-6 and TRBJ1-6, with D unresolved. The CDR3 consists of 17 residues. Trimming shortened V by 0 bases and J by 7 bases, and 17 bases separated the two germline ends. Germline values: CDR1 SGHDT, CDR2 YYEEEE. The CDR3 sequence is CASSLGLYRSGNSPLHF. In DNA, the CDR3 is TGTGCCAGCAGCTTGGGGCTTTACCGGTCGGGAAATTCACCCCTCCACTTT.

The chain links TRBV28 to TRBJ2-7, with unresolved D. Per germline, CDR1 MDHEN and CDR2 SYDVKM. Trimming stripped 8 bases from V and 2 bases from J, with 10 bases between. This CDR3 contains 12 residues. CDR3 in amino acids: CASGDTAYEQYF. For the CDR3, the DNA is TGTGCCAGCGGTGACACGGCCTACGAGCAGTACTTC.

The chain links TRBV11-3 to TRBJ2-5; D might be TRBD1 (6 bases). This CDR3 spans 13 amino acids. V was shortened by 2 bases and J by 5 bases, with 9 bases between the two germline ends. The germline CDR1 and CDR2 sequences are SGHNT and YENEEA. CDR3 sequence reads: CASSLNRVETQYF. The CDR3 nucleotides are TGTGCCAGCAGCTTAAACAGGGTCGAGACCCAGTACTTC. The variable domain in full, completed from reference TRBV11-3 and TRBJ2-5, reads EAGVVQSPRYKIIEKKQPVAFWCNPISGHNTLYWYLQNLGQGPELLIRYENEEAVDDSQLPKDRFSAERLKGVDSTLKIQPAELGDSAVYLCASSLNRVETQYFGPGTRLLVL.

This rearrangement joins TRBV5-5 to TRBJ2-7; D tentatively reads TRBD1 or TRBD2 (5 bases each). The germline V gene has CDR1 SGHKS and CDR2 YYEKEE (reference sequence). V was trimmed by 4 bases and J by 0 bases, leaving 8 bases between them. The CDR3 is 13 amino acids. The CDR3 nucleotides are TGTGCCAGCAGCCCGGGACCCTCCTACGAGCAGTACTTC. Protein product: CASSPGPSYEQYF. Full variable domain (missing parts from reference TRBV5-5 and TRBJ2-7): DAGVTQSPTHLIKTRGQQVTLRCSPISGHKSVSWYQQVLGQGPQFIFQYYEKEERGRGNFPDRFSARQFPNYSSELNVNALLLGDSALYLCASSPGPSYEQYFGPGTRLTVT.